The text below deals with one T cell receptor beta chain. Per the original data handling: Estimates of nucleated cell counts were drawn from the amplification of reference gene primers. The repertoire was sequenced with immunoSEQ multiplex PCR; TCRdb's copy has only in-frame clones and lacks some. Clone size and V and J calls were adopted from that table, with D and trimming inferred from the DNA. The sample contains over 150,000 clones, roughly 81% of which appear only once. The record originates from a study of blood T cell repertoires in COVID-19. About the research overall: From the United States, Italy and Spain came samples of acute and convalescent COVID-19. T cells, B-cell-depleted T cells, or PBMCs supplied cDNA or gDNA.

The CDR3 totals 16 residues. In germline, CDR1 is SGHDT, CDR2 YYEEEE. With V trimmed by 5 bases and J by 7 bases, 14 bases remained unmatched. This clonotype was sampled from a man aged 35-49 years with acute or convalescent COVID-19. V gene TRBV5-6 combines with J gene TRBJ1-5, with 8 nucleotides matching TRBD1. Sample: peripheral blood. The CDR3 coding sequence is TGTGCCAGCAGTCTTCAGATGGACAGGGTAAGGCAGCCCCAGCATTTT. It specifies CASSLQMDRVRQPQHF.